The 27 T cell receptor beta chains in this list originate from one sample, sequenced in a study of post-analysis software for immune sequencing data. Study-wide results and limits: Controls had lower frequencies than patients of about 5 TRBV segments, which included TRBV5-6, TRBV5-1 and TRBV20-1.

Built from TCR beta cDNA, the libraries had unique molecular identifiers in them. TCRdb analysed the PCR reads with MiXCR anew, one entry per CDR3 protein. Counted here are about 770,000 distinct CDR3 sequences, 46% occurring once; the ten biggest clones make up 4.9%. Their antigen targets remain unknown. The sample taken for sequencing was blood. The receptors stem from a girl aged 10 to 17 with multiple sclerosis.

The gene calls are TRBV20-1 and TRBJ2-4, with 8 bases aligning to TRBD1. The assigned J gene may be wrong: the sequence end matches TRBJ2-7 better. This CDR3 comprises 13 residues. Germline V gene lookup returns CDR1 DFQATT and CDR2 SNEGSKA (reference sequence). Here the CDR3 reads CSAKGQVDYEQYF. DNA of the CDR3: TGCAGTGCCAAGGGACAGGTAGACTACGAGCAGTACTTC.

In nucleotides, the CDR3 is TGTGCCAGCAGCGCCCGGCGGGATGAGACCCAGTACTTC. Its translation: CASSARRDETQYF. The chain joins TRBV5-6 to TRBJ2-5; D may be TRBD2 (6 bases). This CDR3 comprises 13 residues. V gave up 4 bases and J gave up 5 bases, with 12 bases separating them. Germline CDR1 and CDR2: SGHDT and YYEEEE. Drawing the rest from reference TRBV5-6 and TRBJ2-5, the complete variable domain is DAGVTQSPTHLIKTRGQQVTLRCSPKSGHDTVSWYQQALGQGPQFIFQYYEEEERQRGNFPDRFSGHQFPNYSSELNVNALLLGDSALYLCASSARRDETQYFGPGTRLLVL.

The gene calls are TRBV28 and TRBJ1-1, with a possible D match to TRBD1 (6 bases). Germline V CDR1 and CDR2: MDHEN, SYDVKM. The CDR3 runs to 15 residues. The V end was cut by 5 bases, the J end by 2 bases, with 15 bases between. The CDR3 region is CASSPIGGGNTEAFF. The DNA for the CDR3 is TGTGCCAGCAGTCCCATAGGAGGGGGAAACACTGAAGCTTTCTTT.

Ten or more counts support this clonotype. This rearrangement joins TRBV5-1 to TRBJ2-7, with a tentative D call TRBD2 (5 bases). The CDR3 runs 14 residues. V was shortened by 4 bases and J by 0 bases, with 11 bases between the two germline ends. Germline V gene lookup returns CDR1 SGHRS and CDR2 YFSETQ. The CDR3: CASSRSGSSYEQYF. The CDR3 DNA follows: TGCGCCAGCAGCCGGAGCGGCAGCTCCTACGAGCAGTACTTC.

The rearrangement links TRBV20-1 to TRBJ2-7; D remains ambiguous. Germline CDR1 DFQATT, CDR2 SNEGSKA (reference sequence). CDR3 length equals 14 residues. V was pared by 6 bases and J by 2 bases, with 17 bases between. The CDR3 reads CSALPPARAYEQYF. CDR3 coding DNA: TGCAGTGCCCTACCTCCCGCGCGCGCCTACGAGCAGTACTTC.

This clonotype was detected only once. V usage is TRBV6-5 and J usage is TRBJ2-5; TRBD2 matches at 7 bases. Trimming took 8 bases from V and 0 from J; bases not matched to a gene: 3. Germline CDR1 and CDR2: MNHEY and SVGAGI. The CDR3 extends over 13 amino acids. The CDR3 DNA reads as TGTGCCAGCGGCCTAGCGGACCAAGAGACCCAGTACTTC. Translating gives CASGLADQETQYF.

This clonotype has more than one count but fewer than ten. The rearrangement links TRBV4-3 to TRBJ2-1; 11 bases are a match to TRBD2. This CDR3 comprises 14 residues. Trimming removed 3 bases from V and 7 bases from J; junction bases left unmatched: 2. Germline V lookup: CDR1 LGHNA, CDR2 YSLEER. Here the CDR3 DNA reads TGCGCCAGCAGCCACCGGACTAGCGGGAATGAGCAGTTCTTC. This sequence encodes CASSHRTSGNEQFF.

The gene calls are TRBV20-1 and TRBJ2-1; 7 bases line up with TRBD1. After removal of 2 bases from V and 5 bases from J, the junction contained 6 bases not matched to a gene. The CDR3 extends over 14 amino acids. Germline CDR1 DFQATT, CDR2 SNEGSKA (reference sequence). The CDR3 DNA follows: TGCAGTGCTAGACGAGGGGGCGAGGACAATGAGCAGTTCTTC. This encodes CSARRGGEDNEQFF.

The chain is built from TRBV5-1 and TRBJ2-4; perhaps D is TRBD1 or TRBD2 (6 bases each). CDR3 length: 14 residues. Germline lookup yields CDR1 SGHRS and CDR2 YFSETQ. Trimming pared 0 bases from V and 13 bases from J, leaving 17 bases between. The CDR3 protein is CASSLATEGEKQYF. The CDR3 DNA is TGCGCCAGCAGCTTGGCTACGGAGGGGGAAAAGCAGTACTTC.

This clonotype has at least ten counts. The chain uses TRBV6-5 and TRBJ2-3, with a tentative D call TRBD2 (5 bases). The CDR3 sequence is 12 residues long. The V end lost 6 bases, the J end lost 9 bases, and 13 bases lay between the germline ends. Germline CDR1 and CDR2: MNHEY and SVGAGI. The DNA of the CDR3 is TGTGCCAGCAGGGTTTACGGCGGGACGCAGTATTTT. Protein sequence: CASRVYGGTQYF.

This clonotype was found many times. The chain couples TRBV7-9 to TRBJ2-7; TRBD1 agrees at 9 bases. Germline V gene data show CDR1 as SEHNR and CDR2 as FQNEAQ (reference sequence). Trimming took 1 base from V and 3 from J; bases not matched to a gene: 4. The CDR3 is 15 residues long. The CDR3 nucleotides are TGTGCCAGCAGCTTAGGGGGACAGGGAATCTACGAGCAGTACTTC. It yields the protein CASSLGGQGIYEQYF. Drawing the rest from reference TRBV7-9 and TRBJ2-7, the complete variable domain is DTGVSQNPRHKITKRGQNVTFRCDPISEHNRLYWYRQTLGQGPEFLTYFQNEAQLEKSRLLSDRFSAERPKGSFSTLEIQRTEQGDSAMYLCASSLGGQGIYEQYFGPGTRLTVT.

This CDR3 is CASSVLAGANGYTF. CDR3 sequence (DNA): TGTGCCAGCAGCGTATTGGCGGGGGCGAATGGCTACACCTTC. The chain is built from TRBV9 and TRBJ1-2; D might be TRBD1 (6 bases). Germline lookup yields CDR1 SGDLS and CDR2 YYNGEE. This CDR3 has 14 amino acids. V gave up 1 base and J gave up 6 bases, with 13 bases separating them.

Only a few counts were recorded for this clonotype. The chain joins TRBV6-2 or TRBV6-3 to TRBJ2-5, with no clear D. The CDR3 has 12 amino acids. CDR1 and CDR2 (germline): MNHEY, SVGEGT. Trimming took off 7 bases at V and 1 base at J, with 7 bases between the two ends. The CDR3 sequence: CASTSIQETQYF. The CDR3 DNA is TGTGCCAGCACCTCCATCCAAGAGACCCAGTACTTC.

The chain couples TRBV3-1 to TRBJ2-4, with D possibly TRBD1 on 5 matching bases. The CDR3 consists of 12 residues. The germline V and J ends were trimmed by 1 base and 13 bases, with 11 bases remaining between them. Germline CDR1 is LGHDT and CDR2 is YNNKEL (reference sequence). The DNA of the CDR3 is TGTGCCAGCAGCCAAGGAAGGGGCCAGCAGTACTTC. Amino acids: CASSQGRGQQYF.

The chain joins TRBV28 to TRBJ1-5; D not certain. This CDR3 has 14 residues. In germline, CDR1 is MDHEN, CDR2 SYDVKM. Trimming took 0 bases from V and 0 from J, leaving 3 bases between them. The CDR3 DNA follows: TGTGCCAGCAGTTTATGGATTAGCAATCAGCCCCAGCATTTT. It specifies CASSLWISNQPQHF.

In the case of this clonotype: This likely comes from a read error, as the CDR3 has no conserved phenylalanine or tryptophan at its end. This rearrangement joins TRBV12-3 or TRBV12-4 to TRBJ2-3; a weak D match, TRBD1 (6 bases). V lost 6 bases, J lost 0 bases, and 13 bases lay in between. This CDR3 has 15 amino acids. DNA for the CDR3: TGTGCCAGCAGCCCGGTCAGGGGCAGCACAGATACGCAGTATTCT. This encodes CASSPVRGSTDTQYS.

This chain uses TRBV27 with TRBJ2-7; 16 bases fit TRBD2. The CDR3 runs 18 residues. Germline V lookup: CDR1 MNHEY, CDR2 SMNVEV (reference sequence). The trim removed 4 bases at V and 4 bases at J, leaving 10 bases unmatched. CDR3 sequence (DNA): TGTGCCAGCAGTTCAACGGGACTAGCGGGAGGGCGAGGGTACGAGCAGTACTTC. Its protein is CASSSTGLAGGRGYEQYF.

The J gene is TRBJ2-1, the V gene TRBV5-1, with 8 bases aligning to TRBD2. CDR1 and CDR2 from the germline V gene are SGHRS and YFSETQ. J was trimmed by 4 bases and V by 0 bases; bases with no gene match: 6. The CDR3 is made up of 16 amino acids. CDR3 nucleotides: TGCGCCAGCAGCTTGGCCAACCGCGGGAGGTACAATGAGCAGTTCTTC. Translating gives CASSLANRGRYNEQFF.

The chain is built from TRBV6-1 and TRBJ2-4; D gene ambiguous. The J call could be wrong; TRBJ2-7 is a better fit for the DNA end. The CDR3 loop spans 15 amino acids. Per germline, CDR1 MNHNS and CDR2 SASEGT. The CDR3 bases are TGTGCCAGCAGTGAAAGTGGCAGCTTTGGCTACGAGCAGTACTTC. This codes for CASSESGSFGYEQYF.

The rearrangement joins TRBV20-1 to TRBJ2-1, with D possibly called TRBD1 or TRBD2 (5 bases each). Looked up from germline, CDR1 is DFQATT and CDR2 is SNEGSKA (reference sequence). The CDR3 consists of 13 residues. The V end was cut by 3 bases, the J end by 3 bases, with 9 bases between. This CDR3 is CSARGTFYNEQFF. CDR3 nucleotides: TGCAGTGCTAGGGGGACGTTCTACAATGAGCAGTTCTTC.

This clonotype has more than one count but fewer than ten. CDR3 nucleotide sequence: TGTGCCAGCAGCGCTGGACAGGGCGAGCAGTTCTTC. Amino acids: CASSAGQGEQFF. V and J are TRBV11-1 and TRBJ2-1; 8 nucleotides align to TRBD1. Germline CDR1 and CDR2: SGHAT and FQDESV (reference sequence). With 5 bases clipped from V and 10 bases from J, the junction kept 4 bases outside the gene matches. The CDR3 sequence is 12 residues long.

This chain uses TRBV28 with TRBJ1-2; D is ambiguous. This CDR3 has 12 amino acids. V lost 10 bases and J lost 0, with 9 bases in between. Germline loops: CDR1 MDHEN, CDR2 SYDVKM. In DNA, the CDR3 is TGTGCCACCTCACCGACTAACTATGGCTACACCTTC. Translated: CATSPTNYGYTF.

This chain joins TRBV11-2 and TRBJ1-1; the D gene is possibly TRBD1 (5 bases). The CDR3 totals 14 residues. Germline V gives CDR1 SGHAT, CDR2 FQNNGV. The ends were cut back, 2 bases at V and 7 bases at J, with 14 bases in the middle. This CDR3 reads CASSLRGPGGEAFF. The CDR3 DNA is TGTGCCAGCAGCTTACGGGGCCCTGGCGGTGAAGCTTTCTTT.

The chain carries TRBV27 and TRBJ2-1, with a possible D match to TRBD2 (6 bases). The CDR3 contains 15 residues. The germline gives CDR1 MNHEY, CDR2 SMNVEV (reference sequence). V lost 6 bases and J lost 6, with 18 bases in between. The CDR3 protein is CASSLPDGGINEQFF. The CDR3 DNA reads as TGTGCCAGCAGCCTCCCGGACGGGGGAATCAATGAGCAGTTCTTC.

CDR3 in DNA: TGTGCCAGTAGAGCTAATGGACAGGGGGATGGCTACACCTTC. This encodes CASRANGQGDGYTF. The V call is TRBV25-1, the J call TRBJ1-2; 10 nucleotides line up with TRBD1. The CDR3 loop spans 14 amino acids. Germline trimming cut 9 bases from V and 6 bases from J; bases unmatched to any gene: 10. The germline gives CDR1 MGHDK, CDR2 SYGVNS.

The CDR3 DNA sequence: TGTGCCAGCAGCTCCGCAGGGGCCAGGTACGAGCAGTACTTC. Protein: CASSSAGARYEQYF. V and J are TRBV11-2 and TRBJ2-7, with a weak D call TRBD1 (6 bases). The ends were cut back, 4 bases at V and 4 bases at J, with 14 bases in the middle. Germline lookup yields CDR1 SGHAT and CDR2 FQNNGV. This CDR3 spans 14 amino acids. The full variable domain, its missing parts supplied by reference TRBV11-2 and TRBJ2-7, is EAGVAQSPRYKIIEKRQSVAFWCNPISGHATLYWYQQILGQGPKLLIQFQNNGVVDDSQLPKDRFSAERLKGVDSTLKIQPAKLEDSAVYLCASSSAGARYEQYFGPGTRLTVT.

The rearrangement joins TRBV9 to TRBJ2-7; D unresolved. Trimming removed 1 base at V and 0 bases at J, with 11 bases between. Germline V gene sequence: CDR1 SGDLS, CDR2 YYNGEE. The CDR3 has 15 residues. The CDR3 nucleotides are TGTGCCAGCAGCGTAAGCCCAGCCTTCTCCTACGAGCAGTACTTC. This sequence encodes CASSVSPAFSYEQYF. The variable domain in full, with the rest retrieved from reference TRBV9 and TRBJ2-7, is DSGVTQTPKHLITATGQRVTLRCSPRSGDLSVYWYQQSLDQGLQFLIQYYNGEERAKGNILERFSAQQFPDLHSELNLSSLELGDSALYFCASSVSPAFSYEQYFGPGTRLTVT.